Presented here are 18 T cell receptor beta chains from one specimen sequenced in a study of monozygotic twins with inflammatory bowel disease. TCRdb reprocessed the 5' RACE reads and keeps a single row for each CDR3 protein, giving no DNA. This repertoire includes some 170,000 distinct CDR3 sequences. Source material: blood. All receptors derive from a human donor with ulcerative colitis or Crohn's disease, or a healthy co-twin of an affected twin (not recorded which).

The V call is TRBV5-1, the J call TRBJ2-7; TCRdb's D call, TRBD1, is unchecked because there is no DNA. The CDR3 covers 14 residues. The germline V gene has CDR1 SGHRS and CDR2 YFSETQ. CDR3: CASSSVRDTYEQYF.

The CDR3 is CASSGGAGDTDTQYF. The rearrangement uses TRBV6-4 and TRBJ2-3; the D call from TCRdb, TRBD2, cannot be confirmed without DNA. This CDR3 contains 15 residues. The V gene's germline CDR1 is MRHNA and CDR2 SNTAGT.

The chain is built from TRBV7-9 and TRBJ2-5. The CDR3 runs to 14 residues. Germline CDR1 is SEHNR and CDR2 is FQNEAQ (reference sequence). The CDR3 reads CASEKGGWRETQYF.

The chain links TRBV12-3 or TRBV12-4 to TRBJ2-7; the TCRdb D gene call, TRBD2, has no DNA to confirm it. The CDR3 contains 14 residues. The CDR3 spells CASSWGGPLGEQYF.

The chain has TRBV12-3 or TRBV12-4 and TRBJ2-1; TCRdb proposes TRBD1, but this gene call is untestable without DNA. This CDR3 contains 14 residues. This CDR3 is CASLKEAGRGEQFF.

The chain joins TRBV5-1 to TRBJ1-3. The V gene's germline CDR1 is SGHRS and CDR2 YFSETQ. CDR3 length: 14 amino acids. The CDR3: CASSLESSGNTIYF.

The rearrangement joins TRBV9 to TRBJ2-6; TCRdb returns TRBD1, unconfirmable since there is no DNA. Looked up from germline, CDR1 is SGDLS and CDR2 is YYNGEE. The CDR3 has 17 amino acids. The CDR3 protein is CASSLEPGASGANVLTF.

The rearrangement links TRBV30 to TRBJ1-2; TCRdb lists TRBD1, though no DNA is available to test this call. The length of the CDR3 is 13 residues. Germline V gives CDR1 GTSNPN, CDR2 SVGIG (reference sequence). CDR3: CAWSTRAQHGYTF.

The chain couples TRBV30 to TRBJ2-7; without DNA, the TCRdb call of TRBD2 cannot be checked. The CDR3 contains 13 residues. The germline V gene has CDR1 GTSNPN and CDR2 SVGIG (reference sequence). The CDR3 here is CAWSVNQREFKYF.

The chain uses TRBV12-3 or TRBV12-4 and TRBJ2-3; TCRdb lists TRBD2, though no DNA is available to test this call. The CDR3 has 17 residues. The CDR3 region is CASSRYLSGASTDTQYF.

V usage is TRBV20-1 and J usage is TRBJ1-1. There are 15 residues in the CDR3. Germline-derived CDR1 and CDR2 are DFQATT and SNEGSKA (reference sequence). The CDR3 loop reads CSARSPGRTNTEAFF.

The chain has TRBV20-1 and TRBJ1-3. Per germline, CDR1 DFQATT and CDR2 SNEGSKA (reference sequence). The CDR3 contains 14 residues. CDR3 protein: CSASEDHSGNTIYF.

This chain joins TRBV30 and TRBJ2-5; TCRdb reports TRBD2, a call that lacks DNA to check it against. Germline CDR1 GTSNPN, CDR2 SVGIG (reference sequence). This CDR3 has 14 amino acids. CDR3 sequence: CAFLSGQAAETQYF. The entire variable domain, with the rest obtained from reference TRBV30 and TRBJ2-5, is as follows: SQTIHQWPATLVQPVGSPLSLECTVEGTSNPNLYWYRQAAGRGLQLLFYSVGIGQISSEVPQNLSASRPQDRQFILSSKKLLLSDSGFYLCAFLSGQAAETQYFGPGTRLLVL.

By frequency, this clonotype registers medium-sized (0.01 to 0.1%). V is TRBV2 and J is TRBJ2-1; there is no DNA to check the TCRdb D call of TRBD2. The CDR3 is 14 amino acids. Germline-derived CDR1 and CDR2 are SNHLY and FYNNEI. The CDR3: CASTEASGYNEQFF.

This chain joins TRBV12-3 or TRBV12-4 and TRBJ1-2; the D call of TRBD1 rests on TCRdb alone, since no DNA is present to check it. The CDR3 sequence is 17 residues long. The CDR3 reads CASSLSTGARANYGYTF.

The chain uses TRBV29-1 and TRBJ2-7; TCRdb returns TRBD1, unconfirmable since there is no DNA. The CDR3 totals 15 residues. Germline lookup yields CDR1 SQVTM and CDR2 ANQGSEA. CDR3 sequence: CSVDWPGQGANEQYF.

V and J are TRBV5-4 and TRBJ1-2; the D gene TCRdb calls, TRBD1, cannot be checked with no DNA. CDR1 and CDR2 (germline): SGHNT, YYREEE (reference sequence). The CDR3 is made up of 15 amino acids. This CDR3 is CASSYGTGSAYGYTF.

The chain has TRBV28 and TRBJ1-1; TCRdb designates TRBD1, a call that cannot be tested without DNA. Germline-derived CDR1 and CDR2 are MDHEN and SYDVKM. CDR3 size: 14 residues. CDR3: CASSLLRGLVEAFF. The whole variable domain, remainder taken from reference TRBV28 and TRBJ1-1, is DVKVTQSSRYLVKRTGEKVFLECVQDMDHENMFWYRQDPGLGLRLIYFSYDVKMKEKGDIPEGYSVSREKKERFSLILESASTNQTSMYLCASSLLRGLVEAFFGQGTRLTVV.